The clone carrying this TCR beta chain turned up a few times. Germline V gene sequence: CDR1 MNHEY, CDR2 SVGEGT. Germline trimming cut 6 bases from V and 4 bases from J; bases unmatched to any gene: 9. This CDR3 comprises 17 residues. This sample was included in a study of T cells in Graves' hyperthyroidism and ophthalmopathy. RNA transcripts gave rise to amplified TCR beta CDR3 regions. The HTBI set primed first-round TCR CDR3 RT-PCR. TCRdb fed the multiplex PCR reads into MiXCR, producing one record per CDR3 protein. The repertoire holds a few hundred thousand distinct CDR3 sequences, with 15% to 19% as singletons.

The chain combines TRBV6-2 or TRBV6-3 with TRBJ2-3; 14 bases fit TRBD2. The receptor was isolated from a woman under 40 with Graves' hyperthyroidism. Sequenced sample: blood. DNA of the CDR3: TGTGCCAGCAGCCATCGACTAGCGGGAGGGCCCTCAGATACGCAGTATTTT. This codes for CASSHRLAGGPSDTQYF.